The 31 T cell receptor beta chains below all came from one sample that was sequenced in a study of Graves' ophthalmopathy and Graves' hyperthyroidism. RNA served as the template for amplifying TCR beta CDR3 regions. In the first round, RT-PCR was carried out with HTBI primers, and a multiplex PCR formed the second round. MiXCR, applied by TCRdb to the multiplex PCR reads, yields one record per CDR3 protein. Here the sample spans hundreds of thousands of distinct CDR3 sequences, about 40% being singletons. Specimen: peripheral blood. The receptors here all came from an adult man with Graves' ophthalmopathy.

Only a few counts were recorded for this clonotype. The rearrangement links TRBV29-1 to TRBJ2-3; 7 bases line up with TRBD2. After removal of 4 bases from V and 2 bases from J, the junction contained 9 bases not matched to a gene. Germline CDR1 reads SQVTM; CDR2 reads ANQGSEA. The CDR3 contains 15 residues. The CDR3 DNA reads as TGCAGCGTTGTGGTCCTAGCGGAGCTCACAGATACGCAGTATTTT. It yields the protein CSVVVLAELTDTQYF.

This rearrangement joins TRBV6-2 or TRBV6-3 to TRBJ1-1; possibly TRBD1 for D (5 bases). CDR3 length: 15 amino acids. V lost 6 bases to trimming and J lost 1 base, with 15 bases between them. The germline CDR1 and CDR2 sequences are MNHEY and SVGEGT. The CDR3 reads CASSITSGANTEAFF. CDR3 sequence (DNA): TGTGCCAGCAGCATAACATCTGGGGCGAACACTGAAGCTTTCTTT.

The chain has TRBV9 and TRBJ2-2; D not resolved. Germline V lookup: CDR1 SGDLS, CDR2 YYNGEE. The CDR3 runs to 13 residues. Trimming took 2 bases from V and 4 from J, leaving 6 bases between them. The CDR3 DNA reads as TGTGCCAGCAGCGTTGAAGTCACCGGGGAGCTGTTTTTT. Its protein is CASSVEVTGELFF.

About this clonotype itself: The DNA is left out, because the CDR3 cannot be placed on it with certainty; the CDR3 is given as TCRdb lists it. CDR3 sequence reads: CASSFYICSARFHGDYEQYF. V gene TRBV7-9 combines with J gene TRBJ2-7; the table names TRBD2, a call not compared with the DNA. The germline V gene has CDR1 SEHNR and CDR2 FQNEAQ (reference sequence). The CDR3 region is 20 residues in length, termini included.

The gene calls are TRBV15 and TRBJ2-5, with 8 bases matching TRBD2. Germline-derived CDR1 and CDR2 are LNHNV and YYDKDF (reference sequence). Trimming cost V 11 bases and J 5 bases; bases outside gene matches: 7. The CDR3 has 12 residues. The CDR3 DNA sequence: TGTGCCCTCGGGGGGGGAGGGGAGACCCAGTACTTC. Protein product: CALGGGGETQYF.

This clonotype was seen many times. The chain has TRBV24-1 and TRBJ1-5; 7 nucleotides line up with TRBD1. With 9 bases clipped from V and 4 bases from J, the junction kept 5 bases outside the gene matches. Germline loops: CDR1 KGHDR, CDR2 SFDVKD. The CDR3 covers 13 residues. In DNA, the CDR3 is TGTGCCACCGGGGGGACAGTGAATCAGCCCCAGCATTTT. This sequence encodes CATGGTVNQPQHF.

This sequence joins TRBV11-2 and TRBJ1-5; no firm D call. The CDR3 has 15 amino acids. V was clipped by 5 bases and J by 0 bases, with 11 bases between them. Germline values: CDR1 SGHAT, CDR2 FQNNGV. CDR3 in amino acids: CASSATPASNQPQHF. In nucleotides, the CDR3 is TGTGCCAGCAGCGCCACTCCAGCTAGCAATCAGCCCCAGCATTTT.

The J gene is TRBJ2-7, the V gene TRBV15, with TRBD2 matching over 10 bases. V was pared by 3 bases and J by 2 bases, with 4 bases of the junction left unmatched. CDR1 is LNHNV, CDR2 YYDKDF, per germline (reference sequence). The CDR3 loop spans 15 amino acids. In DNA, the CDR3 is TGTGCCACCAGCAGGATAAGCGGGAGGGCCTACGAGCAGTACTTC. It yields the protein CATSRISGRAYEQYF.

This clonotype has ten or more counts. V and J are TRBV27 and TRBJ1-2, with TRBD1 as a possible D gene (6 bases). The CDR3 spans 14 residues. CDR1 MNHEY and CDR2 SMNVEV come from the germline V gene (reference sequence). V lost 2 bases and J 6 bases, leaving 13 bases between the germline ends. CDR3 residues: CASSLVTGTNGYTF. In DNA, the CDR3 is TGTGCCAGCAGTTTAGTGACAGGCACGAATGGCTACACCTTC.

The chain uses TRBV7-3 and TRBJ2-7; D could derive from TRBD1 or TRBD2 (6 bases each). V lost 3 bases to trimming and J lost 6 bases, with 18 bases between them. This CDR3 is built from 15 residues. Germline V gives CDR1 SGHTA, CDR2 FQGTGA. The CDR3 DNA follows: TGTGCCAGCAGCTTCCGGGGGCCGTTTGGGGGCGAGCAGTACTTC. This translates into CASSFRGPFGGEQYF. Combining the CDR3 with reference TRBV7-3 and TRBJ2-7 gives the whole variable domain GAGVSQTPSNKVTEKGKYVELRCDPISGHTALYWYRQSLGQGPEFLIYFQGTGAADDSGLPNDRFFAVRPEGSVSTLKIQRTERGDSAVYLCASSFRGPFGGEQYFGPGTRLTVT.

This clonotype was observed many times. The chain uses TRBV10-3 and TRBJ2-7; 12 positions match TRBD2. Germline V lookup: CDR1 ENHRY, CDR2 SYGVKD. This CDR3 contains 18 residues. The trim removed 1 base at V and 3 bases at J, leaving 10 bases unmatched. The chain's CDR3 is CAISEFPGLAGRLYEQYF. CDR3 bases: TGTGCCATCAGTGAGTTCCCGGGACTAGCGGGCCGCCTCTACGAGCAGTACTTC.

Remarks on this clonotype: A single base separates this from a much larger clone, so it may be a read error. The chain combines TRBV7-9 with TRBJ2-6; weak D call: TRBD1 (5 bases). CDR1 and CDR2 from the germline V gene are SEHNR and FQNEAQ (reference sequence). The CDR3 contains 15 residues. V was shortened by 5 bases and J by 5 bases, with 13 bases between the two germline ends. This CDR3 is CASSPWGPRANVLTF. Written as DNA, the CDR3 is TGTGCCAGCAGCCCCTGGGGCCCCAGGGCCAACGTCCTGACTTTC.

With regard to this clonotype: Compared with germline, one end of the junction differs, possibly owing to a read error. The rearrangement links TRBV10-3 to TRBJ1-4; no reliable D call. The germline V gene encodes CDR1 ENHRY and CDR2 SYGVKD. The CDR3 contains 15 residues. The CDR3 DNA follows: TGTGCCAGCAGTTACAGATCGAGCACTAATGAAAAACTGTTTTTT. Translated, it gives CASSYRSSTNEKLFF.

The J gene is TRBJ1-5, the V gene TRBV30, with D maybe TRBD1 (6 bases). There are 13 residues in the CDR3. Trimming took 1 base from V and 4 from J, leaving 8 bases between them. The germline CDR1 and CDR2 sequences are GTSNPN and SVGIG (reference sequence). CDR3 nucleotide sequence: TGTGCCTGGAGTGCCCAGGGGAATCAGCCCCAGCATTTT. This sequence encodes CAWSAQGNQPQHF.

As regards this clonotype: This CDR3 is missing its conserved last phenylalanine or tryptophan, likely due to a read error. The DNA is left out, because the CDR3 cannot be placed on it with certainty; the CDR3 is given as TCRdb lists it. The chain couples TRBV5-1 to TRBJ2-7. With termini counted, the CDR3 has 8 amino acids. Germline assignment: CDR1 SGHRS and CDR2 YFSETQ. The CDR3 here is CASSLGYR.

This clonotype showed up many times. This chain links TRBV2 with TRBJ1-3, with 8 bases that match TRBD1. Per the germline V gene, CDR1 is SNHLY and CDR2 is FYNNEI. After removal of 6 bases from V and 2 bases from J, the junction contained 3 bases not matched to a gene. The CDR3 sequence is 14 residues long. CDR3 amino acids: CASRLQGAGNTIYF. CDR3 nucleotides: TGTGCCAGCAGGCTACAGGGGGCTGGAAACACCATATATTTT.

This clonotype showed up many times. V is TRBV6-6 and J is TRBJ1-2, with TRBD1 matching 7 bases. Germline values: CDR1 MNHNY, CDR2 SVGAGI (reference sequence). V gave up 5 bases and J gave up 7 bases; unmatched junction bases: 7. The CDR3 has 13 residues. CDR3 residues: CASSTGTVGGYTF. The DNA for the CDR3 is TGTGCCAGCAGTACCGGGACAGTTGGTGGCTACACCTTC.

About this clonotype itself: Being one base from a much bigger clone, this may be a read error. The J gene is TRBJ2-6, the V gene TRBV19, with a weak D call TRBD1 (5 bases). The germline V gene has CDR1 LNHDA and CDR2 SQIVND (reference sequence). The CDR3 totals 16 residues. Trimming removed 2 bases at V and 4 bases at J, with 12 bases between. CDR3 DNA sequence: TGTGCCAGTAGTATATATAAGGGGTCAGGGGCCAACGTCCTGACTTTC. This encodes CASSIYKGSGANVLTF.

V usage is TRBV13 and J usage is TRBJ2-7; the D gene is possibly TRBD2 (5 bases). Germline V gene lookup returns CDR1 PRHDT and CDR2 FYEKMQ (reference sequence). V was clipped by 2 bases and J by 2 bases, with 28 bases between them. CDR3 size: 20 residues. The DNA for the CDR3 is TGTGCCAGCAGCTTAAGTATTGGGAAGACTATAACCCCTAAGCCCTACGAGCAGTACTTC. This encodes CASSLSIGKTITPKPYEQYF.

The chain links TRBV7-9 to TRBJ1-2, with TRBD1 as a possible D gene (6 bases). V lost 2 bases and J 7 bases, leaving 29 bases between the germline ends. The CDR3 loop spans 19 amino acids. In germline, CDR1 is SEHNR, CDR2 FQNEAQ (reference sequence). This CDR3 reads CASSLMGDTPYEQGFGYTF. CDR3 coding DNA: TGTGCCAGCAGCTTAATGGGGGACACCCCCTACGAGCAGGGTTTTGGCTACACCTTC.

Worth noting for this clonotype: One end of the junction does not line up with germline, which may come from a read error. V usage is TRBV11-2 and J usage is TRBJ1-5; D is ambiguous. Germline V gene sequence: CDR1 SGHAT, CDR2 FQNNGV. The CDR3 length is 14 residues. The CDR3 reads CVSSLGIGNQPQHF. In nucleotides, the CDR3 is TGTGTCAGCAGCTTAGGTATTGGAAATCAGCCCCAGCATTTT. Full variable domain (rest looked up from reference TRBV11-2 and TRBJ1-5): EAGVAQSPRYKIIEKRQSVAFWCNPISGHATLYWYQQILGQGPKLLIQFQNNGVVDDSQLPKDRFSAERLKGVDSTLKIQPAKLEDSAVYLCVSSLGIGNQPQHFGDGTRLSIL.

In this sample, this clonotype turned up many times. This sequence joins TRBV4-2 and TRBJ1-1, with D perhaps TRBD1 (6 bases). V lost 1 base and J 3 bases, leaving 12 bases between the germline ends. The CDR3 has 15 residues. The germline CDR1 and CDR2 sequences are LGHNA and YNFKEQ. The DNA of the CDR3 is TGTGCCAGCAGCCAAGGATCATCAGGGGACACTGAAGCTTTCTTT. The encoded protein is CASSQGSSGDTEAFF.

The sample holds many counts of this clonotype. V and J are TRBV2 and TRBJ2-7; D may correspond to TRBD1 or TRBD2 (6 bases each). V gave up 4 bases and J gave up 0 bases, with 13 bases separating them. This CDR3 contains 15 residues. CDR1 is SNHLY and CDR2 is FYNNEI in the germline V gene. CDR3 protein: CASSAGRGPSYEQYF. CDR3 DNA: TGTGCCAGCAGTGCGGGACGGGGGCCCTCCTACGAGCAGTACTTC.

In the case of this clonotype: The conserved closing phenylalanine or tryptophan is absent in this CDR3, likely reflecting a read error. V gene TRBV7-8 combines with J gene TRBJ2-7; D tentatively fits TRBD1 or TRBD2 (5 bases each). Germline CDR1 and CDR2: SGHVS and FQNEAQ. V was trimmed by 5 bases and J by 6 bases, leaving 20 bases between them. The CDR3 runs 15 residues. CDR3 in amino acids: CASSPPGPLHSEQYC. Here the CDR3 DNA reads TGTGCCAGCAGCCCGCCGGGACCGTTGCACTCCGAGCAGTACTGC.

The chain couples TRBV12-3 or TRBV12-4 to TRBJ2-7, with D maybe TRBD1 (6 bases). This CDR3 is built from 12 residues. The ends were cut back, 3 bases at V and 5 bases at J, with 8 bases in the middle. CDR3 in DNA: TGTGCCAGCAGTTTTTCAGGGGACGAGCAGTACTTC. As protein: CASSFSGDEQYF.

The V gene is TRBV7-8, the J gene TRBJ1-2, with 8 bases fitting TRBD1. Germline CDR1 reads SGHVS; CDR2 reads FQNEAQ. This CDR3 region has 16 residues. With 5 bases clipped from V and 8 bases from J, the junction kept 16 bases outside the gene matches. CDR3 protein: CASSPRGGDRRRGYTF. The DNA for the CDR3 is TGTGCCAGCAGCCCCCGGGGGGGGGACAGGCGTCGGGGCTACACCTTC.

V and J are TRBV5-4 and TRBJ1-1; possibly TRBD1 for D (5 bases). Trimming pared 3 bases from V and 0 bases from J, leaving 9 bases between. The CDR3 is 14 amino acids. Germline CDR1 and CDR2: SGHNT and YYREEE (reference sequence). The CDR3 loop reads CASSWTPMNTEAFF. As DNA, the CDR3 is TGTGCCAGCAGCTGGACACCGATGAACACTGAAGCTTTCTTT.

The chain combines TRBV2 with TRBJ1-2; 8 bases match TRBD1. Unmatched junction bases numbered 7, after V lost 8 bases and J lost 2 bases. Germline V gives CDR1 SNHLY, CDR2 FYNNEI. The CDR3 totals 14 residues. The CDR3 DNA follows: TGTGCCAGCTTCTCAGGGGGCACCAACTATGGCTACACCTTC. It encodes CASFSGGTNYGYTF.

This clonotype was seen only a few times. The germline gene is not matched at one end of the junction; a read error may be the cause. This chain connects TRBV10-3 to TRBJ2-7; D remains unclear. The CDR3 loop spans 15 amino acids. Germline V gene lookup returns CDR1 ENHRY and CDR2 SYGVKD. The CDR3 is CASSYTRMELGEQYF. The CDR3 DNA reads as TGTGCCAGCAGTTACACCCGGATGGAACTGGGCGAGCAGTACTTC.

This clonotype was observed at least ten times. The rearrangement links TRBV11-2 to TRBJ1-3; D remains unclear. This CDR3 spans 14 amino acids. Between the trimmed V and J ends, which lost 5 bases and 3 bases, there was a span of 11 bases. The germline CDR1 and CDR2 sequences are SGHAT and FQNNGV. In DNA, the CDR3 is TGTGCCAGCAGCGACCTGGGGAATGGAAACACCATATATTTT. Translated: CASSDLGNGNTIYF.

This clonotype was picked up many times. CDR3 sequence (DNA): TGTGCCAGCAGCTTAGCGGAACTAGGGGGGGGCACTGAAGCTTTCTTT. This sequence encodes CASSLAELGGGTEAFF. The rearrangement joins TRBV7-9 to TRBJ1-1; perhaps TRBD1 as D (6 bases). V lost 0 bases to trimming and J lost 4 bases, with 15 bases between them. This CDR3 spans 16 amino acids. Per germline, CDR1 SEHNR and CDR2 FQNEAQ (reference sequence).